This TCR beta chain was sequenced in a study of T-cell memory formation after mild COVID-19 (dated by TCRdb to the early 2020s). In terms of the full investigation: TCR sequence clusters from the two donors were found to be largely donor specific. T-cell clones expanding and contracting after mild COVID-19 in two donors were tracked by longitudinal TCRalpha and TCRbeta repertoire sequencing. Two young, previously healthy adult volunteers made up the cohort, one male and one female. Broad study findings and their caveats: Clones contracting from day 15 to 85 had balanced CD4/CD8 phenotypes, while a second wave expanding from day 15 to 37 was biased towards CD4+. Some responding clones were found in pre-infection memory, which suggests that pre-existing cross-reactive memory T cells took part in the SARS-CoV-2 response. The study covered only a couple of mild cases, and larger cohorts including severe cases with pre-infection samples were considered necessary. Whether the second-wave clones peaking on day 37 were SARS-CoV-2 specific was not confirmed. Contracting CD4+ clones were found mainly in CM and EM memory subsets, while CD8+ clones were enriched in EMRA.

Ficoll-Paque density gradient centrifugation was used to isolate PBMCs. To note about this clonotype: No antigen is known for it. No base-level quality is on record; no much larger clone is a single base apart.

Counted from cysteine to phenylalanine, this CDR3 has 16 amino acids. CDR3 DNA is the only sequence kept; it has 48 bases, read in frame from the first base. Between the V and J ends, shortened by 3 bases and 4 bases respectively, the junction contains 15 bases. As encoded in the germline V gene, CDR1 is KGHSH while CDR2 is LQKENI. The reads were generated on an Illumina NovaSeq 6000. TCRalpha and TCRbeta cDNA libraries were built by 5'RACE with constant-segment primers, adding sample barcodes and unique molecular identifiers. Trizol reagent was used to extract RNA from every sample. Amplification of the libraries took two PCR steps, and the second step added a second sample barcode plus Illumina TruSeq adapters. Libraries were sequenced on an Illumina NovaSeq with 2 x 150 bp paired-end reads. Regarding the original processing steps: Reads were demultiplexed and collapsed into UMI-guided consensus sequences with migec v1.2.7. Using mixcr v2.1.11, UMI consensuses were aligned to TRA and TRB V and J templates and then assembled into clonotypes. A clonotype was counted as expanded or contracted only if both edgeR and NoisET called the change significant, with noise models trained on biological replicates. For edgeR calls, a false discovery rate-adjusted p below 0.01 and a log2 fold-change threshold of 1 were applied. As an exploratory analysis of dynamics, max-normalized trajectories of the 1000 most abundant clonotypes were examined by PCA with hierarchical clustering. Separately sequenced CD4+ and CD8+ repertoires were used to assign a CD4 or CD8 phenotype to each responding clone. TCRdb reworked the public reads: Q25 trimming with fastp, MiXCR clone assembly, productive beta chains retained. Rows matching on CDR3 protein sequence are summarized as one entry with the most common DNA and genes. The V and J calls shown here were made by TCRdb, not taken from the authors' results. The sample table shows some 450,000 distinct CDR3 sequences, and 20% are seen once. Clones ranked in the top ten supply roughly 8% of the sample.

Sample: PBMCs or a T cell subset sorted from them (not recorded which). The TCR originated in an adult woman who had mild COVID-19 (a few samples of this study predate the infection). The sample titles of this study are shuffled in the database, so cell type and time point are left out; the donor was told from shared clones. The chain is made from TRBV18 and TRBJ1-4, and the D gene may be TRBD1, 5 bases matching. The DNA sequence is given as TGTGCCAGCTCACCCCGGGCACAGGCCTTTAATGAAAAACTGTTTTTT. This codes for CASSPRAQAFNEKLFF.